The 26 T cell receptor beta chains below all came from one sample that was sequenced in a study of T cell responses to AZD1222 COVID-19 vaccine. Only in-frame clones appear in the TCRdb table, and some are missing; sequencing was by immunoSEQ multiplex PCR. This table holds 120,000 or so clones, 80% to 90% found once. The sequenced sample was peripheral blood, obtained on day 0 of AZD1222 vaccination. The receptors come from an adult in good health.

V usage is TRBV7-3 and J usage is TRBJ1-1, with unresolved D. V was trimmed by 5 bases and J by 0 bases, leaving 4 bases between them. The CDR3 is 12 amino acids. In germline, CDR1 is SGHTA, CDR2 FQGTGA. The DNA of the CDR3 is TGTGCCAGCAGCCTAATGAACACTGAAGCTTTCTTT. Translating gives CASSLMNTEAFF. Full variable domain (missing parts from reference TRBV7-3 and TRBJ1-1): GAGVSQTPSNKVTEKGKYVELRCDPISGHTALYWYRQSLGQGPEFLIYFQGTGAADDSGLPNDRFFAVRPEGSVSTLKIQRTERGDSAVYLCASSLMNTEAFFGQGTRLTVV.

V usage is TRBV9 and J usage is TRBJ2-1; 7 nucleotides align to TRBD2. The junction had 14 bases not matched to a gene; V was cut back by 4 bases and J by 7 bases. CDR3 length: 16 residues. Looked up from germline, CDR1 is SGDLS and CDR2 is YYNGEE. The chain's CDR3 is CASSLTGRAGWNEQFF. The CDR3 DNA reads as TGTGCCAGCAGCCTCACGGGGAGGGCGGGGTGGAATGAGCAGTTCTTC. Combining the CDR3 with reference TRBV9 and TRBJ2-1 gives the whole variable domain DSGVTQTPKHLITATGQRVTLRCSPRSGDLSVYWYQQSLDQGLQFLIQYYNGEERAKGNILERFSAQQFPDLHSELNLSSLELGDSALYFCASSLTGRAGWNEQFFGPGTRLTVL.

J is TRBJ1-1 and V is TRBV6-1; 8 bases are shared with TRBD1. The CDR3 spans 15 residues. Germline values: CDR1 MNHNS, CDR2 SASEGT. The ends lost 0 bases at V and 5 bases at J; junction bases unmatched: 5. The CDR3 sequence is CASSEAGQGWTEAFF. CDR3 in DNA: TGTGCCAGCAGTGAAGCAGGACAGGGATGGACTGAAGCTTTCTTT.

The CDR3: CAISEPGGGRGYGYTF. Written as DNA, the CDR3 is TGTGCCATCAGTGAGCCCGGAGGGGGTAGAGGCTATGGCTACACCTTC. V and J are TRBV10-3 and TRBJ1-2, with D tentatively TRBD1 (6 bases). Germline assignment: CDR1 ENHRY and CDR2 SYGVKD. V was pared by 2 bases and J by 4 bases, with 17 bases between. This CDR3 has 16 amino acids.

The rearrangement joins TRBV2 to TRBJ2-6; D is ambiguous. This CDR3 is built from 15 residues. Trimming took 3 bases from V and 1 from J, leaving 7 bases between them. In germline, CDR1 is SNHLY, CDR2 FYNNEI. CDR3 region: CASSEDASGANVLTF. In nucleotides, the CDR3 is TGTGCCAGCAGTGAGGACGCATCTGGGGCCAACGTCCTGACTTTC.

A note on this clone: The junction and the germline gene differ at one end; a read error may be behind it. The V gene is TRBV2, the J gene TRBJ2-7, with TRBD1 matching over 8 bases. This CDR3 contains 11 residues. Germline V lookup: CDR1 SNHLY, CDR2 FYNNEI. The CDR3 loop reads CASLTGVALTF. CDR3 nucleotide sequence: TGTGCCAGCTTGACAGGGGTGGCGCTCACCTTC.

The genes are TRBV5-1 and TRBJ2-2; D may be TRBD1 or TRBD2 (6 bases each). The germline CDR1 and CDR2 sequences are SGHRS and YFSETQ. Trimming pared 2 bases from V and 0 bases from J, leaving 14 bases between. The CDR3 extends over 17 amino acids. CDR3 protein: CASSFPKEGANTGELFF. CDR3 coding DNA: TGCGCCAGCAGCTTTCCCAAGGAGGGGGCGAACACCGGGGAGCTGTTTTTT.

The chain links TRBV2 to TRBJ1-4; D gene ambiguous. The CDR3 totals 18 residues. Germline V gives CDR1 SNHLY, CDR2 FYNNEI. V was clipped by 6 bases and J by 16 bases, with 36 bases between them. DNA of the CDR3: TGTGCCAGCAGCGCCGCAGGAGACGTTGACTTCTTTAGAGCAAGGCGGTTTTTT. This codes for CASSAAGDVDFFRARRFF.

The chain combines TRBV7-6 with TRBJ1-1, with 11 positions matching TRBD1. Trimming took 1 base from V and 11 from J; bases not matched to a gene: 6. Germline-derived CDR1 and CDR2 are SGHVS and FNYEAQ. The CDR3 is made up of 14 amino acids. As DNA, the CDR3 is TGTGCCAGCAGCTTAGGGACAGGGGGCGCGGGGGCTTTCTTT. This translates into CASSLGTGGAGAFF. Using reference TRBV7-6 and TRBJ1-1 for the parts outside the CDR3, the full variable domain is GAGVSQSPRYKVTKRGQDVALRCDPISGHVSLYWYRQALGQGPEFLTYFNYEAQQDKSGLPNDRFSAERPEGSISTLTIQRTEQRDSAMYRCASSLGTGGAGAFFGQGTRLTVV.

The chain's CDR3 is CSATIGRYEQYF. CDR3 coding DNA: TGCAGCGCCACCATTGGCAGGTACGAGCAGTACTTC. V gene TRBV29-1 combines with J gene TRBJ2-7; D is ambiguous. Germline CDR1 SQVTM, CDR2 ANQGSEA. CDR3 length: 12 amino acids. V was clipped by 7 bases and J by 4 bases, with 14 bases between them.

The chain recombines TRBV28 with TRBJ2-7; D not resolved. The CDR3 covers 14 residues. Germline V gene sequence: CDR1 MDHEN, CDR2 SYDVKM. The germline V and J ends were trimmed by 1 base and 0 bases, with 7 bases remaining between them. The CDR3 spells CASSLYGNSYEQYF. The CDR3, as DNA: TGTGCCAGCAGTTTATACGGTAACTCCTACGAGCAGTACTTC.

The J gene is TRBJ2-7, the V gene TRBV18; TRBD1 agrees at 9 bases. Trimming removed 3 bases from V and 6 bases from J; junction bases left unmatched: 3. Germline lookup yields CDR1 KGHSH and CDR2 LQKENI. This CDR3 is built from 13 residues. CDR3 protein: CASSPGQGGEQYF. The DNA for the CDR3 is TGTGCCAGCTCACCGGGACAGGGAGGCGAGCAGTACTTC.

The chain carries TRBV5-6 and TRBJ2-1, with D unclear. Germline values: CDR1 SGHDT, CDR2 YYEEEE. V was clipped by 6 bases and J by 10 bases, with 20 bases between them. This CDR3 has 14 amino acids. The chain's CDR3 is CASNDLRGPWEQFF. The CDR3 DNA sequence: TGTGCCAGCAACGACTTGCGCGGCCCCTGGGAGCAGTTCTTC.

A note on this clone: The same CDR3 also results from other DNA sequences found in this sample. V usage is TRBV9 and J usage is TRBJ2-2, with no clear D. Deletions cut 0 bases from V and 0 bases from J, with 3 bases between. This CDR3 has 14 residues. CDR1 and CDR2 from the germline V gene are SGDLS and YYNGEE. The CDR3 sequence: CASSVAANTGELFF. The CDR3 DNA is TGTGCCAGCAGCGTAGCGGCGAACACCGGGGAGCTGTTTTTT. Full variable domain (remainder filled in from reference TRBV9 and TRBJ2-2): DSGVTQTPKHLITATGQRVTLRCSPRSGDLSVYWYQQSLDQGLQFLIQYYNGEERAKGNILERFSAQQFPDLHSELNLSSLELGDSALYFCASSVAANTGELFFGEGSRLTVL.

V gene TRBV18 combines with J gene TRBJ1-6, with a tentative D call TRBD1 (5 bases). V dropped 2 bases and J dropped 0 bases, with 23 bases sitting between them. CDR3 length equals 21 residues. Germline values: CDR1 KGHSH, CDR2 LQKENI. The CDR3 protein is CASSPKWFGSSGGSYNSPLHF. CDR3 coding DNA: TGTGCCAGCTCACCAAAGTGGTTTGGATCTTCGGGGGGCTCCTATAATTCACCCCTCCACTTT.

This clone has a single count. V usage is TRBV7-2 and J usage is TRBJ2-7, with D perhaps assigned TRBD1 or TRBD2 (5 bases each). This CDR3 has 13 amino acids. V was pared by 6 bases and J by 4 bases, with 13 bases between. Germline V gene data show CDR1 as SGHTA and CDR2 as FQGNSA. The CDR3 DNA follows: TGTGCCAGCAGTGTCGGTGGGGGATACGAGCAGTACTTC. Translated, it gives CASSVGGGYEQYF. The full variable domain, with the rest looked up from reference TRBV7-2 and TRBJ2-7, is GAGVSQSPSNKVTEKGKDVELRCDPISGHTALYWYRQSLGQGLEFLIYFQGNSAPDKSGLPSDRFSAERTGGSVSTLTIQRTQQEDSAVYLCASSVGGGYEQYFGPGTRLTVT.

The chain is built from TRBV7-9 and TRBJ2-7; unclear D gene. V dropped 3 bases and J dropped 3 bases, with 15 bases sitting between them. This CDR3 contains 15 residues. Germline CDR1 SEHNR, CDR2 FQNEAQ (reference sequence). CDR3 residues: CASSFSRLGGYEQYF. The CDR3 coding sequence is TGTGCCAGCAGCTTCTCCCGCCTCGGCGGCTACGAGCAGTACTTC. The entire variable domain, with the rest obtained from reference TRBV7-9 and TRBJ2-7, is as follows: DTGVSQNPRHKITKRGQNVTFRCDPISEHNRLYWYRQTLGQGPEFLTYFQNEAQLEKSRLLSDRFSAERPKGSFSTLEIQRTEQGDSAMYLCASSFSRLGGYEQYFGPGTRLTVT.

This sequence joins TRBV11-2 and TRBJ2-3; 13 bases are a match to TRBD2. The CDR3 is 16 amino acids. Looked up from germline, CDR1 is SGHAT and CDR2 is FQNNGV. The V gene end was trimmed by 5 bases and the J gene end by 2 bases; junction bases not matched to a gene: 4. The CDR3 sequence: CASSRLAGGFTDTQYF. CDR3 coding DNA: TGTGCCAGCAGCAGACTAGCGGGGGGATTCACAGATACGCAGTATTTT.

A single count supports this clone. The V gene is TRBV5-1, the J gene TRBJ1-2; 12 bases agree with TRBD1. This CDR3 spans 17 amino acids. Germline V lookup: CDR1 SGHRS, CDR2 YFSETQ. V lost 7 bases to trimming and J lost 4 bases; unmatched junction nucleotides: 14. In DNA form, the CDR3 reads TGCGCCAGCGACGAGGGACAGGGGGCCCTTCCTCCCTATGGCTACACCTTC. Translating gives CASDEGQGALPPYGYTF.

The CDR3 DNA sequence: TGTGCCAGCAGCCCCGACTTCACCGGGGAGCTGTTTTTT. Translating gives CASSPDFTGELFF. This chain links TRBV7-8 with TRBJ2-2; D call uncertain. The V and J ends lost 5 bases and 4 bases respectively, with 8 bases between them. The V gene's germline CDR1 is SGHVS and CDR2 FQNEAQ. The length of the CDR3 is 13 residues. Drawing the rest from reference TRBV7-8 and TRBJ2-2, the complete variable domain is GAGVSQSPRYKVAKRGQDVALRCDPISGHVSLFWYQQALGQGPEFLTYFQNEAQLDKSGLPSDRFFAERPEGSVSTLKIQRTQQEDSAVYLCASSPDFTGELFFGEGSRLTVL.

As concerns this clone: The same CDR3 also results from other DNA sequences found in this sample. CDR3 nucleotides: TGTGCCAGCAGCTTAGTGGGAGCCTACGAGCAGTACTTC. Amino acid sequence: CASSLVGAYEQYF. The chain uses TRBV7-9 and TRBJ2-7, with a weak D call TRBD2 (5 bases). Deletions cut 1 base from V and 2 bases from J, with 6 bases between. Looked up from germline, CDR1 is SEHNR and CDR2 is FQNEAQ (reference sequence). The CDR3 extends over 13 amino acids. Together with reference TRBV7-9 and TRBJ2-7, the CDR3 gives the full variable domain: DTGVSQNPRHKITKRGQNVTFRCDPISEHNRLYWYRQTLGQGPEFLTYFQNEAQLEKSRLLSDRFSAERPKGSFSTLEIQRTEQGDSAMYLCASSLVGAYEQYFGPGTRLTVT.

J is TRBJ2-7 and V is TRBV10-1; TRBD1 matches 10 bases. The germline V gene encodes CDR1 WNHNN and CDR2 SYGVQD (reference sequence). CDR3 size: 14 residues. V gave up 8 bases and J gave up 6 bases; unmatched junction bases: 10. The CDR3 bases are TGCGCCAGCCACGGACAGGGGGTCCATTGCGAGCAGTACTTC. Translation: CASHGQGVHCEQYF.

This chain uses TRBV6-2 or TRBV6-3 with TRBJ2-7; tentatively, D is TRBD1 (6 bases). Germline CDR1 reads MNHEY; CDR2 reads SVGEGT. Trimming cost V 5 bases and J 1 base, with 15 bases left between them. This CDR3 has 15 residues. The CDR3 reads CASSPLYRDSYEQYF. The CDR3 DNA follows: TGTGCCAGCAGTCCCCTTTACAGGGATTCCTACGAGCAGTACTTC.

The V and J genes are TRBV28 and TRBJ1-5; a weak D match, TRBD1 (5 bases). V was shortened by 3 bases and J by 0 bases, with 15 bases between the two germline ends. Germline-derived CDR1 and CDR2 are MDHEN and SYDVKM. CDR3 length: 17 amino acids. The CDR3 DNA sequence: TGTGCCAGCAGTTTCGGGTCCGGGACGTATAGCAATCAGCCCCAGCATTTT. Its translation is CASSFGSGTYSNQPQHF. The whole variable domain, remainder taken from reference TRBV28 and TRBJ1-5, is DVKVTQSSRYLVKRTGEKVFLECVQDMDHENMFWYRQDPGLGLRLIYFSYDVKMKEKGDIPEGYSVSREKKERFSLILESASTNQTSMYLCASSFGSGTYSNQPQHFGDGTRLSIL.

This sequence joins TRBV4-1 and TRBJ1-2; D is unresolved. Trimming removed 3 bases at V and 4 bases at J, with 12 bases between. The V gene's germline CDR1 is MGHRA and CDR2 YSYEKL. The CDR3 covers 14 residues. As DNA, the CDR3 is TGCGCCAGCAGCCAGGGTACTCTGGGCTATGGCTACACCTTC. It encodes CASSQGTLGYGYTF.

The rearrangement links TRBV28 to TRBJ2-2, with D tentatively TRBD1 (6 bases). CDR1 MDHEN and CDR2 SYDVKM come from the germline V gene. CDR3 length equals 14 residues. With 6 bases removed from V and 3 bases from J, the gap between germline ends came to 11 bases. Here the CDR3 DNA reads TGTGCCAGCAGAACAGGGATGGACACCGGGGAGCTGTTTTTT. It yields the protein CASRTGMDTGELFF.